What follows are 25 T cell receptor beta chains derived from one specimen sequenced in a study of shared clonotypes between healthy human individuals. Assay used: immunoSEQ multiplex PCR; TCRdb lists only in-frame clones, some missing. The sample has approximately 350,000 clones; 96% are singletons. Sequenced sample: memory CD8+ T cells sorted from blood. Subset described: CD45RO+ cells pooled with CCR7-negative TemRA cells. These receptors were taken from a man aged 30-40 years in good health.

The gene calls are TRBV30 and TRBJ1-3; D is unresolved. The CDR3 loop spans 14 amino acids. Per germline, CDR1 GTSNPN and CDR2 SVGIG (reference sequence). V lost 0 bases and J lost 4, with 10 bases in between. The CDR3 sequence: CAWSVDGFGNTIYF. CDR3 nucleotides: TGTGCCTGGAGTGTTGACGGGTTCGGAAACACCATATATTTT.

This chain links TRBV5-4 with TRBJ1-1, with a tentative D call TRBD1 (5 bases). V was pared by 4 bases and J by 5 bases, with 18 bases between. Germline CDR1 is SGHNT and CDR2 is YYREEE (reference sequence). The CDR3 is 15 residues long. CDR3 sequence: CASSQTVTGRTEAFF. CDR3 nucleotide sequence: TGTGCCAGCAGCCAGACAGTTACAGGTAGGACTGAAGCTTTCTTT.

The chain uses TRBV5-1 and TRBJ2-2; D not resolved. Per the germline V gene, CDR1 is SGHRS and CDR2 is YFSETQ. The CDR3 runs to 14 residues. Trimming left V 5 bases short and J 1 base short, with 9 bases between. CDR3 in DNA: TGCGCCAGCAGTAGGACCGAGAACACCGGGGAGCTGTTTTTT. Translated: CASSRTENTGELFF.

The V gene is TRBV10-3, the J gene TRBJ2-1, with D unresolved. The CDR3 is made up of 11 amino acids. Germline CDR1 is ENHRY and CDR2 is SYGVKD. Trimming stripped 4 bases from V and 10 bases from J, with 8 bases between. This CDR3 is CAISARLEQFF. CDR3 DNA: TGTGCCATCAGTGCTCGCCTGGAGCAGTTCTTC.

The genes are TRBV7-9 and TRBJ1-2, with TRBD1 identical over 9 bases. Trimming cost V 1 base and J 3 bases; bases outside gene matches: 9. Germline V CDR1 and CDR2: SEHNR, FQNEAQ (reference sequence). The CDR3 runs to 17 residues. Here the CDR3 reads CASSLGDREPLYYGYTF. CDR3 nucleotide sequence: TGTGCCAGCAGCTTAGGGGACAGGGAGCCCCTTTACTATGGCTACACCTTC.

The rearrangement joins TRBV25-1 to TRBJ2-3, with D possibly being TRBD1 (6 bases). CDR3 length equals 17 residues. V lost 4 bases and J lost 6, with 23 bases in between. The germline V gene has CDR1 MGHDK and CDR2 SYGVNS. CDR3 sequence reads: CASSGPWGPGEQDTQYF. The DNA of the CDR3 is TGTGCCAGCAGTGGGCCCTGGGGGCCAGGGGAGCAGGATACGCAGTATTTT.

This chain links TRBV6-5 with TRBJ1-2; unclear D gene. This CDR3 comprises 14 residues. Germline V gene data show CDR1 as MNHEY and CDR2 as SVGAGI. V lost 2 bases and J lost 4, with 11 bases in between. The CDR3 is CASSYRGVSYGYTF. The CDR3 DNA sequence: TGTGCCAGCAGTTACCGTGGGGTTTCCTATGGCTACACCTTC.

A single count supports this clone. The chain couples TRBV5-1 to TRBJ2-3; D is undetermined. This CDR3 contains 13 residues. The V gene's germline CDR1 is SGHRS and CDR2 YFSETQ. Trimming left V 3 bases short and J 2 bases short, with 7 bases between. CDR3 DNA: TGCGCCAGCAGCTCTGGCCACACAGATACGCAGTATTTT. Translated, it gives CASSSGHTDTQYF.

The rearrangement uses TRBV5-6 and TRBJ2-7, with D unresolved. The V gene lost 6 bases and the J gene lost 6 bases, with 16 bases spanning the gap. Looked up from germline, CDR1 is SGHDT and CDR2 is YYEEEE. This CDR3 is built from 13 residues. The DNA of the CDR3 is TGTGCCAGCACCTGGACGGGTGTTGGCGAGCAGTACTTC. Its protein is CASTWTGVGEQYF. The full variable domain, its missing parts supplied by reference TRBV5-6 and TRBJ2-7, is DAGVTQSPTHLIKTRGQQVTLRCSPKSGHDTVSWYQQALGQGPQFIFQYYEEEERQRGNFPDRFSGHQFPNYSSELNVNALLLGDSALYLCASTWTGVGEQYFGPGTRLTVT.

V is TRBV19 and J is TRBJ2-2; a possible D gene is TRBD1 (5 bases). V lost 6 bases and J lost 6, with 8 bases in between. The germline V gene encodes CDR1 LNHDA and CDR2 SQIVND (reference sequence). The CDR3 runs to 12 residues. The DNA of the CDR3 is TGTGCCAGTAGACAGGTTCCCGGGGAGCTGTTTTTT. It codes for CASRQVPGELFF.

The chain uses TRBV10-2 and TRBJ2-7, with TRBD2 as a possible D gene (5 bases). The CDR3 totals 14 residues. V lost 7 bases to trimming and J lost 1 base, with 14 bases between them. CDR1 is WSHSY, CDR2 SAAADI, per germline. DNA for the CDR3: TGCGCCAGCATTTCCAGTAGCGCTTCCTACGAGCAGTACTTC. The encoded protein is CASISSSASYEQYF.

The chain joins TRBV28 to TRBJ1-2; D uncertain. The CDR3 runs 15 residues. V was shortened by 3 bases and J by 4 bases, with 15 bases between the two germline ends. Germline assignment: CDR1 MDHEN and CDR2 SYDVKM. CDR3 in amino acids: CASSLVRGWSYGYTF. The DNA of the CDR3 is TGTGCCAGCAGTTTGGTTCGAGGCTGGAGCTATGGCTACACCTTC.

J is TRBJ1-2 and V is TRBV20-1; D remains unclear. The CDR3 contains 10 residues. Germline V gene lookup returns CDR1 DFQATT and CDR2 SNEGSKA (reference sequence). V lost 3 bases to trimming and J lost 7 bases, with 6 bases between them. CDR3 sequence: CSASNGGYTF. The CDR3 bases are TGCAGTGCTAGTAATGGTGGCTACACCTTC.

The J gene is TRBJ2-7, the V gene TRBV5-3, with 13 bases matching TRBD2. TRBV5-3 is noted as an ORF with a role that remains uncertain. V trimming: 0 bases; J trimming: 5 bases; junction bases outside the gene matches: 11. The CDR3 runs 18 residues. This CDR3 is CARSLDGTTSGRSDEQYF. Written as DNA, the CDR3 is TGTGCCAGAAGCTTGGACGGGACGACTAGCGGGAGGTCCGACGAGCAGTACTTC.

V and J are TRBV2 and TRBJ1-3, with D perhaps matching TRBD1 (5 bases). Germline-derived CDR1 and CDR2 are SNHLY and FYNNEI. CDR3 length: 14 residues. V was cut by 6 bases and J by 4 bases, with 13 bases left in between. The CDR3 sequence is CASSSTGTGNTIYF. In DNA, the CDR3 is TGTGCCAGCAGCAGCACAGGTACGGGAAACACCATATATTTT.

CDR3 residues: CASSGAGVYSNQPQHF. The CDR3 DNA follows: TGCGCCAGCAGTGGGGCAGGGGTTTATAGCAATCAGCCCCAGCATTTT. This chain connects TRBV10-2 to TRBJ1-5; maybe TRBD1 (6 bases). The CDR3 has 16 residues. Per the germline V gene, CDR1 is WSHSY and CDR2 is SAAADI. Between the trimmed V and J ends, which lost 4 bases and 0 bases, there was a span of 13 bases.

Notes on this clone: This CDR3 is also generated by other DNA sequences in the sample. CDR3 DNA: TGTGCCAGCAGTTACCCCACGCAGCCCCAGCATTTT. Protein: CASSYPTQPQHF. The genes are TRBV6-6 and TRBJ1-5, with no clear D. From germline, CDR1 is MNHNY and CDR2 SVGAGI (reference sequence). V dropped 2 bases and J dropped 7 bases, with 6 bases sitting between them. This CDR3 has 12 amino acids.

CDR3 region: CASSPRGAEVNQPQHF. In nucleotides, the CDR3 is TGCGCCAGCAGCCCCCGAGGGGCAGAGGTCAATCAGCCCCAGCATTTT. This chain connects TRBV23-1 to TRBJ1-5, with a tentative D call TRBD1 (5 bases). TRBV23-1 is identified as an open reading frame with a role that is uncertain. The CDR3 is 16 amino acids. V gave up 6 bases and J gave up 3 bases, with 18 bases separating them.

The V call is TRBV6-4, the J call TRBJ2-2, with D hard to call. The CDR3 runs 14 residues. In germline, CDR1 is MRHNA, CDR2 SNTAGT. With 7 bases removed from V and 0 bases from J, the gap between germline ends came to 9 bases. The DNA for the CDR3 is TGTGCCAGCAAGGGTACTGCGAACACCGGGGAGCTGTTTTTT. This gives the protein CASKGTANTGELFF.

V usage is TRBV10-2 and J usage is TRBJ1-5; D gene uncertain. The CDR3 length is 14 residues. Trimming removed 6 bases at V and 0 bases at J, with 9 bases between. Germline V gene lookup returns CDR1 WSHSY and CDR2 SAAADI. DNA for the CDR3: TGCGCCAGCAGGGGCGGGTATAGCAATCAGCCCCAGCATTTT. Translating it yields CASRGGYSNQPQHF.

In this sample, this clone turned up once. Written as DNA, the CDR3 is TGTGCCATCAGGGAGGGACAGGGGGCGCGGAACACTGAAGCTTTCTTT. As protein: CAIREGQGARNTEAFF. The rearrangement joins TRBV10-3 to TRBJ1-1; 12 nucleotides agree with TRBD1. CDR3 length: 16 residues. Trimming removed 6 bases from V and 1 base from J; junction bases left unmatched: 6. The germline V gene has CDR1 ENHRY and CDR2 SYGVKD.

The rearrangement uses TRBV11-2 and TRBJ1-3, with 8 bases fitting TRBD1. J gave up 1 base and V 5 bases, and 4 bases lay outside the gene matches. CDR3 length: 15 residues. Germline CDR1 reads SGHAT; CDR2 reads FQNNGV. CDR3 residues: CASSAGGLSGNTIYF. DNA for the CDR3: TGTGCCAGCAGCGCAGGGGGCTTATCTGGAAACACCATATATTTT.

The chain carries TRBV5-1 and TRBJ2-7, with D maybe TRBD1 (6 bases). This CDR3 is built from 14 residues. V was pared by 0 bases and J by 3 bases, with 10 bases between. The germline CDR1 and CDR2 sequences are SGHRS and YFSETQ. CDR3 amino acids: CASSLGTAIYEQYF. The CDR3 DNA reads TGCGCCAGCAGCTTGGGGACAGCAATCTACGAGCAGTACTTC.

The chain links TRBV6-1 to TRBJ1-2, with D uncertain. The CDR3 has 13 amino acids. Per the germline V gene, CDR1 is MNHNS and CDR2 is SASEGT. Trimming pared 6 bases from V and 4 bases from J, leaving 12 bases between. In DNA, the CDR3 is TGTGCCAGCAGGACCCCGGGGTTCTATGGCTACACCTTC. Protein sequence: CASRTPGFYGYTF.

This clone was seen just once. This chain links TRBV14 with TRBJ1-1; D is undetermined. V lost 5 bases, J lost 0 bases, and 7 bases lay in between. Per germline, CDR1 SGHDN and CDR2 FVKESK. This CDR3 comprises 13 residues. The CDR3 region has the DNA TGTGCCAGCAGCTCAAGCTTGAACACTGAAGCTTTCTTT. Translation: CASSSSLNTEAFF.